The entry that follows covers one T cell receptor beta chain sequence. The data belong to a study of control samples from healthy donors and cancer patients. The repertoire was sequenced with immunoSEQ multiplex PCR; TCRdb's copy has only in-frame clones and lacks some. The sample includes about 180,000 clones, almost 90% of them seen just once. Germline CDR1 is LNHNV and CDR2 is YYDKDF (reference sequence). V lost 5 bases, J lost 4 bases, and 23 bases lay in between. The CDR3 has 17 residues. This clonotype originated in a woman aged 45 to 65 in good health. What was sequenced was blood. The chain has TRBV15 and TRBJ1-2; TRBD1 might be the D (6 bases). CDR3 in amino acids: CATSYNLGGRGGYGYTF. The CDR3 DNA reads TGTGCCACCAGCTATAATCTTGGGGGGCGCGGGGGCTATGGCTACACCTTC.